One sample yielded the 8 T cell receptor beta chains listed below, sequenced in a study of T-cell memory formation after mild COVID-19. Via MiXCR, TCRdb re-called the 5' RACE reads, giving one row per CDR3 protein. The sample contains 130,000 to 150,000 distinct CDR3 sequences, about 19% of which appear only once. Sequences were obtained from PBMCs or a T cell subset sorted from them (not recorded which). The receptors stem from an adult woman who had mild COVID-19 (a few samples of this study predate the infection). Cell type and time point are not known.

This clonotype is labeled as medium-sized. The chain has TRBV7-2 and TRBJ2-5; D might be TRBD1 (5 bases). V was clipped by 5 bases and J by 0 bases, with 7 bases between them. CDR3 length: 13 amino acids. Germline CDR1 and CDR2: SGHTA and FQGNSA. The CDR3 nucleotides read TGTGCCAGCAGCCCAGGGTACCAAGAGACCCAGTACTTC. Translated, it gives CASSPGYQETQYF.

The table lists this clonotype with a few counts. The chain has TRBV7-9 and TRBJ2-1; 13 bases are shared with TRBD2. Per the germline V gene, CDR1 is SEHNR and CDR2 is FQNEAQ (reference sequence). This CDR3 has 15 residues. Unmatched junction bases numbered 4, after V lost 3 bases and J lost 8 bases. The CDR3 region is CASSLTSGRFDEQFF. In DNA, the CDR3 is TGTGCCAGCAGCTTGACTAGCGGGAGGTTCGATGAGCAGTTCTTC.

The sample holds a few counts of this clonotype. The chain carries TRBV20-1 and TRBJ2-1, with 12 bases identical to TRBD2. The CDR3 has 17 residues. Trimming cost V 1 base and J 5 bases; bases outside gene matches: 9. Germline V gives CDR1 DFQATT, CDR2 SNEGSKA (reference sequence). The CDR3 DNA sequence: TGCAGTGCTAGAGCTTCCCTACGACTAGCGGGAGACAATGAGCAGTTCTTC. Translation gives CSARASLRLAGDNEQFF.

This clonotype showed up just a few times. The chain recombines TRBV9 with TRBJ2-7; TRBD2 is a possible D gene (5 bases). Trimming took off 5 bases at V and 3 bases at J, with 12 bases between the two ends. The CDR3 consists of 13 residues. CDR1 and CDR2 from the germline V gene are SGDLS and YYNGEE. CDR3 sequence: CASSSDWGYEQYF. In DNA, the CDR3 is TGTGCCAGCAGTTCGGACTGGGGCTACGAGCAGTACTTC.

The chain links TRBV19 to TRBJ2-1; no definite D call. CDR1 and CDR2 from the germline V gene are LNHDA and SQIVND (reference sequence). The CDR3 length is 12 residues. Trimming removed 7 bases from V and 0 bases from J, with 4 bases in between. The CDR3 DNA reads TGTGCCAGTATCAGCTCCTACAATGAGCAGTTCTTC. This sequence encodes CASISSYNEQFF.

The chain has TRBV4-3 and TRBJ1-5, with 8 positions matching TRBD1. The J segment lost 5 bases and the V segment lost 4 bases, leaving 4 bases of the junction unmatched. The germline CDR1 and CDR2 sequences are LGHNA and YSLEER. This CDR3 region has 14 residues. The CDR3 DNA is TGCGCCAGCAGCCTTCAACAGGGGGATCAGCCCCAGCATTTT. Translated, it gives CASSLQQGDQPQHF.

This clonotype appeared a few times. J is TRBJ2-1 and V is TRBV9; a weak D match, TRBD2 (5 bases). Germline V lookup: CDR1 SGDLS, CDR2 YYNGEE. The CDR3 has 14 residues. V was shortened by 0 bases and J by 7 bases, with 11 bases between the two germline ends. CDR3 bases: TGTGCCAGCAGCGTAGAGGTGTCGGGGAATGAGCAGTTCTTC. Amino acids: CASSVEVSGNEQFF. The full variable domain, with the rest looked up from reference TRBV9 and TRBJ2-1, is DSGVTQTPKHLITATGQRVTLRCSPRSGDLSVYWYQQSLDQGLQFLIQYYNGEERAKGNILERFSAQQFPDLHSELNLSSLELGDSALYFCASSVEVSGNEQFFGPGTRLTVL.

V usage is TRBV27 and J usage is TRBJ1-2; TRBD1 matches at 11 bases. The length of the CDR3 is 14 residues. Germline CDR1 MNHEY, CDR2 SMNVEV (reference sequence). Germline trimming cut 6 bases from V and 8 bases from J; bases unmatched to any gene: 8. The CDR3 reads CASRRKGQGDGYTF. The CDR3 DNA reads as TGTGCCAGCAGACGTAAGGGACAGGGGGACGGCTACACCTTC.